This T cell receptor (beta chain) was obtained from a study of blood T cell repertoires in COVID-19. About the study: The samples span acute and convalescent COVID-19 from the United States, Italy and Spain. In each case, the material was cDNA or gDNA derived from T cells, B-cell-depleted T cells, or PBMCs.

The germline V gene encodes CDR1 SGDLS and CDR2 YYNGEE. V lost 0 bases and J lost 2, with 5 bases in between. CDR3 size: 13 residues. In the source study's methods: Estimated nucleated cell counts came from reference gene primer amplification. Measured with immunoSEQ multiplex PCR; TCRdb has only the in-frame clones, and not every one. V and J calls and clone size are as listed in that table; D and trimming were resolved from the DNA. The sample contains about 50,000 clones, over 75% of which appear only once. What was sequenced was peripheral blood. The sequence came from a human donor in a cohort sampled during active COVID-19. The donor label of this sample is uncertain. This rearrangement joins TRBV9 to TRBJ1-1; unclear D gene. CDR3 loop: CASSVVSNTEAFF. The CDR3 region has the DNA TGTGCCAGCAGCGTAGTCTCTAACACTGAAGCTTTCTTT.